This TCR beta chain was observed in a study of CD8 T cells in Susac syndrome (dated by TCRdb to between 2018 and 2021). Broadly, across the study: Among the sequenced Susac syndrome patients, about six had clinically active disease and about eight were in clinical remission. Susac syndrome patients were therapy-naive, on corticosteroids (some also receiving IVIg), or on IVIg alone at blood withdrawal. Repertoire sequencing was used to test whether CD8+ T cell activation and differentiation in Susac syndrome was antigen driven.

RNA was extracted using the RNeasy kit, and roughly 0.5 to 1 ug of the RNA was reverse transcribed with random hexamers. TCR beta CDR3 regions were amplified with the immunoSEQ multiplex PCR assay covering 54 Vbeta and 13 Jbeta segments. PCR amplification bias was corrected by using a synthetic template baseline for primer optimization and computational correction. Per the source publication's procedure: Reads were annotated to V, D and J genes per IMGT and analyzed with immunoSEQ Analyzer, keeping only productive sequences. To calculate clonality, Shannon entropy was normalized by log2 of the number of productive unique sequences and then subtracted from one. Public and private clones were assessed among the 100 most prevalent clones of each patient and control. Clones were defined as Susac-specific if absent from the healthy and MS cohorts, from 1052 published viral clones and from other ImmuneACCESS disease sequences. The raw public data were reprocessed by TCRdb itself: fastp quality trimming at Q25, MiXCR clonotype calling, in-frame beta chains only. Here each entry gathers all rows of one CDR3 protein and keeps the most common genes and DNA. The V and J calls reflect TCRdb's pipeline rather than the authors' work. A total of around 71,000 distinct CDR3 sequences appear in this sample, 93% of them only once. The ten most abundant clones make up about 0.15% of the sample.

Concerning this clonotype itself: Its antigen remains undetermined. Per-base qualities were not stored, and no clone one base away is much larger.

Its CDR3 holds 15 amino acids, cysteine through phenylalanine. The kept DNA is CDR3 alone, 45 bases in frame from the first base. CDR1 SNHLY and CDR2 FYNNEI are derived from the germline V gene. Between the V and J ends, shortened by 6 bases and 5 bases respectively, the junction contains 17 bases. Study-wide findings and limitations: In patients with Susac syndrome, the CD4+ T cell repertoire showed no detectable clonal expansion. The TCR sequencing and HLA analysis was acknowledged to have included a relatively small number of individuals.

Peripheral blood CD8+ and CD4+ T cells from healthy donors, Susac syndrome patients and multiple sclerosis patients were profiled using high-throughput TCR beta sequencing. Susac syndrome patients met recently defined diagnostic criteria for definite or probable disease. CD8+ TEMRA cells were enriched by FACS, while bulk CD8+ and CD4+ T cells were purified by magnetic negative isolation. Blood was collected in EDTA tubes and processed within 24 hours, with PBMCs isolated through density gradient centrifugation. PBMCs intended for TCR sequencing were cryopreserved in liquid nitrogen and thawed later in a water bath at 37 degrees C. The sorted or isolated CD4+, CD8+ and CD8+ TEMRA cells reached a purity of at least 90%.

The receptor chain draws on TRBV2 and TRBJ1-5; no D gene call is confident. Sequencing input: CD4+ T cells from PBMCs. The sequence was obtained from a human donor with Susac syndrome. Read as DNA, the sequence is TGTGCCAGCAGGGTTAAGGCTGGTTCTTATCAGCCCCAGCATTTT. Its amino acids are CASRVKAGSYQPQHF.